This TCR beta chain was recovered during a study of beta chain features in type 1 diabetes. Broader study findings: Shortening of TCRB CDR3s, moderate but significant, appeared in all four CD4+ subsets of Type 1 diabetes patients.

Sorting based on CD45RO/CCR7/CD25/CD127/CD95/CD27 separated CD4+ naive, central memory, regulatory and stem cell-like memory cells. Isolated RNA was reverse transcribed in full, so expressed TCRB transcripts were sequenced. Measured with immunoSEQ multiplex PCR; TCRdb has only the in-frame clones, and not every one. The sample records some 190,000 clones, 6% to 9% being singletons. Note on this clone: The antigen is not known.

The V gene end was trimmed by 6 bases and the J gene end by 2 bases; junction bases not matched to a gene: 4. Germline V gene lookup returns CDR1 SQVTM and CDR2 ANQGSEA. The CDR3 spans 13 residues. The sequencing input was central memory CD4+ T cells from blood. The TCR sequence derives from a young man with type 1 diabetes. This sequence joins TRBV29-1 and TRBJ1-2; 9 nucleotides match TRBD1. The CDR3: CSVATGGNYGYTF. CDR3 DNA sequence: TGCAGCGTGGCGACAGGGGGGAACTATGGCTACACCTTC.